This record concerns one TCR beta chain sequence. This record comes from a study of blood T cell repertoires in COVID-19. Whole-study context: Both acute and convalescent COVID-19 samples were obtained from the United States, Italy and Spain. T cells, B-cell-depleted T cells, or PBMCs supplied cDNA or gDNA.

Sequencing was performed with immunoSEQ multiplex PCR; in TCRdb, only in-frame clones are kept and a portion is missing. The table shows approximately 290,000 clones, with about four fifths occurring only once. The CDR3 loop spans 14 amino acids. CDR1 is SGHTA, CDR2 FQGNSA, per germline. V was shortened by 5 bases and J by 4 bases, with 14 bases between the two germline ends. Enrolment of Seattle patients took place during active infection, and they were followed longitudinally. The chain has TRBV7-2 and TRBJ2-5, with D perhaps TRBD2 (6 bases). This sequence was found in a person between 65 and 80 years old with COVID-19, enrolled during active disease. The sequenced sample consisted of peripheral blood. In nucleotides, the CDR3 is TGTGCCAGCAGCCCGAGCGGGTGGGCAGAGACCCAGTACTTC. Translation: CASSPSGWAETQYF.